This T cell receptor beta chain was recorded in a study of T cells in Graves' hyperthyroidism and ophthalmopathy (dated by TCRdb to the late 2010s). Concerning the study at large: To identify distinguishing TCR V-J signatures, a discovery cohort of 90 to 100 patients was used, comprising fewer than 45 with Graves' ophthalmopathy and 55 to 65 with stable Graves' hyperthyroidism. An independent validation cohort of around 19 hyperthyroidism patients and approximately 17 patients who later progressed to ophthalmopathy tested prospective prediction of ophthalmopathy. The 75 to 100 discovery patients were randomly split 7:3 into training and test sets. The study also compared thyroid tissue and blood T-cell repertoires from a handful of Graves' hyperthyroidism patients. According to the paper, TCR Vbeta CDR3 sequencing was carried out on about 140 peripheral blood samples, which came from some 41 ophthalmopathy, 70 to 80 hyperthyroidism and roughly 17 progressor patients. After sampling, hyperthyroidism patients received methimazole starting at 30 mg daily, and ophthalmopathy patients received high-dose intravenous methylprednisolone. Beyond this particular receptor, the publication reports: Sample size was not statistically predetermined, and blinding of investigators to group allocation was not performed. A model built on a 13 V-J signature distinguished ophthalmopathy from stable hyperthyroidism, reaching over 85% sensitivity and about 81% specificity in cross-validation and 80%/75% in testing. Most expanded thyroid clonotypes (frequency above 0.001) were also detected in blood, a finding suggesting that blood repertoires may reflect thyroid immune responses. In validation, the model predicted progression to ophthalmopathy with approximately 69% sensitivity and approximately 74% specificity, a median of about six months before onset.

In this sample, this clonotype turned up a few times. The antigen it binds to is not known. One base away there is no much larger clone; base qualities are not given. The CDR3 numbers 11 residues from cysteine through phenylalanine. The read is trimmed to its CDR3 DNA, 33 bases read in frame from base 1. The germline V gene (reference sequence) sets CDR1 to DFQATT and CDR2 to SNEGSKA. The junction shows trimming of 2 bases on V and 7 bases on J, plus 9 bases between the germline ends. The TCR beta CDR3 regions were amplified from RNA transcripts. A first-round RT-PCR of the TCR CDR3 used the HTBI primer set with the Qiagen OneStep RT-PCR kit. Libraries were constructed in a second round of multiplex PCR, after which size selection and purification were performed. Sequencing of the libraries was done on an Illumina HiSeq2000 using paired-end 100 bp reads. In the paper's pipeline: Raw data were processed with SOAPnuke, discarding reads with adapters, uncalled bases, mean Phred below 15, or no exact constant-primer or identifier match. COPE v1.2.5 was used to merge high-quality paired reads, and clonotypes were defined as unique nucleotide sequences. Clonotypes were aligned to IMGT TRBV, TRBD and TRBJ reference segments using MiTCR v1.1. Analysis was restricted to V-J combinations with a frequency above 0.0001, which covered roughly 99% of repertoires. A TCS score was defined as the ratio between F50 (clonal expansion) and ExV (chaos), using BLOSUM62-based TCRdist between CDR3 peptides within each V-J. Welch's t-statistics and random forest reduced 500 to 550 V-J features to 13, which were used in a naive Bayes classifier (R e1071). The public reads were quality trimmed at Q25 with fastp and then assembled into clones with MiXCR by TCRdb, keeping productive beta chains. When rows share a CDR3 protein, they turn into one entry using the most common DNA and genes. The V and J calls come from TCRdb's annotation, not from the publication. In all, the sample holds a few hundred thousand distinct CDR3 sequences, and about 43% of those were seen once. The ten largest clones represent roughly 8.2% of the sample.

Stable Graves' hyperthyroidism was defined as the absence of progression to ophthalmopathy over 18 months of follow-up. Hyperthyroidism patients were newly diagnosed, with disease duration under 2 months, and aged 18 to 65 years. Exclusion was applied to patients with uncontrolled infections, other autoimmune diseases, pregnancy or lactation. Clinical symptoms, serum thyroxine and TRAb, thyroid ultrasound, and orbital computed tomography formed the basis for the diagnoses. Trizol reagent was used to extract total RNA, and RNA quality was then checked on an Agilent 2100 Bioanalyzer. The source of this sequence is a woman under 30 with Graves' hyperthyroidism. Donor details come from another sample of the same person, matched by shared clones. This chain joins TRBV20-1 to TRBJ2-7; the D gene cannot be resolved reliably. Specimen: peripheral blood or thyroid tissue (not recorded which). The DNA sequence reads TGCAGTGCTAGACCATTCGGAGAGCAGTACTTC. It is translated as CSARPFGEQYF.